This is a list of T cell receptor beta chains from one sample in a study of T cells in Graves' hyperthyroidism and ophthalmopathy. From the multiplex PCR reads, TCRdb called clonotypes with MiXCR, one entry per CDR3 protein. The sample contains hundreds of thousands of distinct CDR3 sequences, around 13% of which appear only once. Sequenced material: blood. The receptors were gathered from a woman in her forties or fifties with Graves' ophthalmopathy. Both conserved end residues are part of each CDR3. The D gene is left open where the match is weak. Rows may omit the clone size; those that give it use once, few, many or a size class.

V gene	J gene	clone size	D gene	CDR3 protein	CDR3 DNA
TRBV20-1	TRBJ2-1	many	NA	CSARTIEGYNEQFF	TGCAGTGCTAGGACTATTGAGGGGTACAATGAGCAGTTCTTC
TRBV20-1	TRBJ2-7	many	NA	CSAFLLADNTYEQYF	TGCAGTGCTTTCCTCTTAGCGGATAATACCTACGAGCAGTACTTC
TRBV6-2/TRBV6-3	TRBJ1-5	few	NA	CASNFQPQHF	TGTGCCAGCAATTTTCAGCCCCAGCATTTT
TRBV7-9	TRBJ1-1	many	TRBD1	CASSLSTDRAGTEAFF	TGTGCCAGCAGCCTTAGCACCGACAGGGCGGGGACTGAAGCTTTCTTT
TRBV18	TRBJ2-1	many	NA	CASSPTAVYNEQFF	TGTGCCAGCTCACCAACGGCAGTTTACAATGAGCAGTTCTTC
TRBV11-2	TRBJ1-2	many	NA	CASSLSQGANYGYTF	TGTGCCAGCAGCTTAAGCCAGGGTGCTAACTATGGCTACACCTTC
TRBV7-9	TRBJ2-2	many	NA	CASSLVSEFGELFF	TGTGCCAGCAGCTTAGTAAGCGAATTCGGGGAGCTGTTTTTT
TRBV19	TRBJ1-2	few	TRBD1	CASSSSNPGQGGGYTF	TGTGCCAGTAGTAGCTCGAACCCCGGACAGGGGGGCGGCTACACCTTC
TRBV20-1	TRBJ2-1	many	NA	CSARKFGGTYNEQFF	TGCAGTGCTAGAAAGTTCGGGGGAACCTACAATGAGCAGTTCTTC
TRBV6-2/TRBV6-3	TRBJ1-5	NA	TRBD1	CASSRQGYQPQHF	TGTGCCAGCAGCAGACAGGGGTATCAGCCCCAGCATTTT
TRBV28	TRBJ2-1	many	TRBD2	CASSLLGLAGNEQFF	TGTGCCAGCAGTTTATTGGGACTAGCGGGCAATGAGCAGTTCTTC
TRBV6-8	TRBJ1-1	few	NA	CASSSGQPDTEAFF	TGTGCCAGCAGTTCCGGACAGCCGGACACTGAAGCTTTCTTT
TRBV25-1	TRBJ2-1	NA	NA	CASSEVGHKRGNEQFF	TGTGCCAGCAGTGAGGTCGGCCACAAACGGGGCAATGAGCAGTTCTTC
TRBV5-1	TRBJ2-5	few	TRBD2	CASSDPPSGQETQYF	TGCGCCAGCAGCGACCCCCCTAGCGGCCAAGAGACCCAGTACTTC
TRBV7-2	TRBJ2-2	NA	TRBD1	CASSFAGTANTGELFF	TGTGCCAGCAGCTTCGCCGGGACAGCCAACACCGGGGAGCTGTTTTTT
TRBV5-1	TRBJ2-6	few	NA	CASSLVGGSGANVLTF	TGCGCCAGCAGCCTGGTGGGGGGCTCTGGGGCCAACGTCCTGACTTTC
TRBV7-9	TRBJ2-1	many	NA	CASGLTEQFF	TGTGCCAGCGGACTTACGGAGCAGTTCTTC
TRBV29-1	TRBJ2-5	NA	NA	CSVRWGAGETQHF	TGCAGCGTTCGATGGGGGGCAGGAGAGACCCAGCACTTC
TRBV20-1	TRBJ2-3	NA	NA	CSAPESGDYTQYF	TGCAGTGCCCCGGAATCGGGGGACTATACGCAGTATTTT
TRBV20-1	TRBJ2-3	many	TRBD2	CSASPAGTDTQYF	TGCAGTGCTAGCCCAGCGGGAACAGATACGCAGTATTTT
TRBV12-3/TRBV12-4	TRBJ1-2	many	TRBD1	CASSPGQGAANYGYTF	TGTGCCAGCAGTCCGGGACAGGGGGCAGCCAACTATGGCTACACCTTC
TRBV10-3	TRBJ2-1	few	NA	CAISFSDIYNEQFF	TGTGCCATCAGTTTCTCGGACATTTACAATGAGCAGTTCTTC
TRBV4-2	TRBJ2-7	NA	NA	CASSQALRYEQYF	TGTGCCAGCAGCCAGGCCCTCAGGTACGAGCAGTACTTC
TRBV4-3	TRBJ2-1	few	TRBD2	CASSQIRLAGGEQFF	TGCGCCAGCAGCCAAATCAGACTAGCGGGAGGCGAGCAGTTCTTC
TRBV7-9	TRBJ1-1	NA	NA	CASSARPRGLTEAFF	TGTGCCAGCAGCGCTCGACCCCGGGGGCTTACTGAAGCTTTCTTT
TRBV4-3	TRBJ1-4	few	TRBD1	CASSQGTGGVIQKLFF	TGCGCCAGCAGCCAAGGAACAGGGGGCGTAATCCAGAAACTGTTTTTT
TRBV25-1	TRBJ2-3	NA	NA	CASSDDMRGGTDTQYF	TGTGCCAGCAGTGATGATATGAGGGGGGGGACAGATACGCAGTATTTT
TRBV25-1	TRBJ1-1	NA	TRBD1	CASSPWTGGAEAFF	TGTGCCAGCAGTCCCTGGACAGGGGGCGCTGAAGCTTTCTTT
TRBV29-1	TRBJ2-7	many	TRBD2	CSVTSGSIYEQYF	TGCAGCGTAACTAGCGGGAGTATCTACGAGCAGTACTTC
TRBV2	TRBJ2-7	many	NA	CASTLPREQYF	TGTGCCAGCACCTTACCCCGCGAGCAGTACTTC
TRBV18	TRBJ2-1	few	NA	CASSPVGFEGNEQFF	TGTGCCAGCTCACCTGTGGGCTTTGAGGGCAATGAGCAGTTCTTC
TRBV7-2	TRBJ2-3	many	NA	CASSPRIANTQYF	TGTGCCAGCAGCCCTCGAATTGCCAATACGCAGTATTTT
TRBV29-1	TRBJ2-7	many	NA	CSVGQGNYEQYF	TGCAGCGTTGGTCAGGGGAACTACGAGCAGTACTTC
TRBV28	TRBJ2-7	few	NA	CASTPLGFSYGQYF	TGTGCCAGCACCCCGTTAGGTTTCTCCTACGGGCAGTACTTC
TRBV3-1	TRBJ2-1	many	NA	CASSQGQGGSYNEQFF	TGTGCCAGCAGCCAAGGACAGGGAGGGTCCTACAATGAGCAGTTCTTC
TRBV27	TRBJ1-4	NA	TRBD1	CASKHRGEEKLFF	TGTGCCAGCAAACACAGGGGGGAGGAAAAACTGTTTTTT
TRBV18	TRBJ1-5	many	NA	CASSPQGRNQPQHF	TGTGCCAGCTCACCACAGGGACGCAATCAGCCCCAGCATTTT
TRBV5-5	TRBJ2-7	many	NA	CASSGTSLYEQYF	TGTGCCAGCAGCGGGACTTCCCTCTACGAGCAGTACTTC
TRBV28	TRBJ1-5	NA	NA	CASKRGNQPQHF	TGTGCCAGCAAGAGGGGGAATCAGCCCCAGCATTTT
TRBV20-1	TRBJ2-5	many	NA	CSARDLAVQETQYF	TGCAGTGCTAGAGATTTGGCGGTCCAAGAGACCCAGTACTTC
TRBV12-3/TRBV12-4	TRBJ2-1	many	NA	CASTTVNRIFNEQFF	TGTGCCAGCACCACCGTTAATCGGATTTTCAATGAGCAGTTCTTC
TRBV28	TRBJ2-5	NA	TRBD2	CASSLSFRTSGRPTQETQYF	TGTGCCAGCAGTTTGTCCTTCCGGACTAGCGGGAGGCCAACCCAAGAGACCCAGTACTTC
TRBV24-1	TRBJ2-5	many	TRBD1	CATSESGTGISETQYF	TGTGCCACCAGTGAATCCGGGACAGGGATCTCGGAGACCCAGTACTTC
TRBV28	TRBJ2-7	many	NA	CASSFPTTGKFFYEQYF	TGTGCCAGCAGTTTCCCCACAACAGGGAAGTTTTTCTACGAGCAGTACTTC
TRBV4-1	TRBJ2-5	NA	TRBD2	CASSQGTRYPQYF	TGCGCCAGCAGCCAAGGGACTAGATATCCCCAGTACTTC
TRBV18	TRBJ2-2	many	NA	CASSEGVASAGELFF	TGTGCCAGCTCAGAGGGAGTGGCAAGCGCCGGGGAGCTGTTTTTT
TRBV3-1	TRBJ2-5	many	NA	CASSRDLRQETQYF	TGTGCCAGCAGCCGCGACTTACGGCAAGAGACCCAGTACTTC
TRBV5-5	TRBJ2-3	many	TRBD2	CASSLSPSGYPSTDTQYF	TGTGCCAGCAGCTTGTCTCCTAGCGGGTACCCTAGCACAGATACGCAGTATTTT
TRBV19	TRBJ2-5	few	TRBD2	CASSALAGQQETQYF	TGTGCCAGTAGTGCCCTAGCGGGGCAACAAGAGACCCAGTACTTC
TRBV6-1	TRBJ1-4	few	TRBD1	CASSLRPGQGANKLFF	TGTGCCAGCAGCTTGAGACCGGGACAGGGGGCCAATAAACTGTTTTTT
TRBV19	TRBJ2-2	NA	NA	CASSIRADDTGELFF	TGTGCCAGTAGTATCCGGGCCGATGACACCGGGGAGCTGTTTTTT
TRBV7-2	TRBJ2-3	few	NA	CASSYHLRDTQYF	TGTGCCAGCAGTTATCACTTGAGAGATACGCAGTATTTT
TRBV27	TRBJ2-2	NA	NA	CASSLYASLGTGELFF	TGTGCCAGCAGTTTATACGCTAGCTTGGGCACCGGGGAGCTGTTTTTT
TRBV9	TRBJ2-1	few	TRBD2	CASSGVAGGFDEQFF	TGTGCCAGCAGCGGTGTAGCGGGAGGGTTCGATGAGCAGTTCTTC